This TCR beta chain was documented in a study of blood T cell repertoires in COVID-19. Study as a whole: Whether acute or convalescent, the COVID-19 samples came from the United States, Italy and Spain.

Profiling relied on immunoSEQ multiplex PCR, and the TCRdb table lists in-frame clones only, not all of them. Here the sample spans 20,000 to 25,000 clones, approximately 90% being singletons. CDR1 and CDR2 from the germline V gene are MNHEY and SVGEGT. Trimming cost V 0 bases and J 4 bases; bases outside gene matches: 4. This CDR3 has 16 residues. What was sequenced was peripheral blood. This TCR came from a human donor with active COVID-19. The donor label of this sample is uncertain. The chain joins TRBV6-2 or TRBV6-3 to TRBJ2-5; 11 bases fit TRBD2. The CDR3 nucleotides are TGTGCCAGCAGTTACTCGCCTAGCGGGAGGTCAGAGACCCAGTACTTC. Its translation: CASSYSPSGRSETQYF.